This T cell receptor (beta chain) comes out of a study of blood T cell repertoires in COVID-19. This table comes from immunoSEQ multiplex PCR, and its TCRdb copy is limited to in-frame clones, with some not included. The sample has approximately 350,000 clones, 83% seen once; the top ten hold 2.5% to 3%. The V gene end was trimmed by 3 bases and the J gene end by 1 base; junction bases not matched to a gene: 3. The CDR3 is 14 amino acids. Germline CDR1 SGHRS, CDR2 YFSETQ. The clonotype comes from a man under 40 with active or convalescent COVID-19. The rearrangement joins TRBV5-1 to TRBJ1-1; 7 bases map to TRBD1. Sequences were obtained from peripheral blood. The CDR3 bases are TGCGCCAGCAGCTGGGGGGACAGGAACACTGAAGCTTTCTTT. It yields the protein CASSWGDRNTEAFF.